This entry describes one T cell receptor beta chain. The target antigen is unknown. The CDR3 spans 15 residues. Germline-derived CDR1 and CDR2 are SEHNR and FQNEAQ (reference sequence). V lost 10 bases and J lost 8; bases outside the gene matches: 16. This specimen belongs to a study of siplizumab effects on memory and regulatory T cells. Data came from immunoSEQ multiplex PCR; TCRdb stores just in-frame clones and leaves some out. Found here are 90,000 to 120,000 clones, just over 90% of them singletons; the top ten hold approximately 0.71%. Study-wide findings and caveats: The average Treg-derived proportion among mappable alloreactive CD4+ clones was about 70% with siplizumab versus under 35% in controls. The study did not confirm that proliferating Tregs from siplizumab cultures were suppressive.

The receptor was isolated from a human donor in good health. Input material: Tregs sorted from blood. This chain links TRBV7-9 with TRBJ2-3, with 9 bases fitting TRBD2. The CDR3 DNA reads as TGTGCCATCCAGGAAAATAGCGGGGGCGCAGGTACGCAGTATTTT. Its translation is CAIQENSGGAGTQYF.